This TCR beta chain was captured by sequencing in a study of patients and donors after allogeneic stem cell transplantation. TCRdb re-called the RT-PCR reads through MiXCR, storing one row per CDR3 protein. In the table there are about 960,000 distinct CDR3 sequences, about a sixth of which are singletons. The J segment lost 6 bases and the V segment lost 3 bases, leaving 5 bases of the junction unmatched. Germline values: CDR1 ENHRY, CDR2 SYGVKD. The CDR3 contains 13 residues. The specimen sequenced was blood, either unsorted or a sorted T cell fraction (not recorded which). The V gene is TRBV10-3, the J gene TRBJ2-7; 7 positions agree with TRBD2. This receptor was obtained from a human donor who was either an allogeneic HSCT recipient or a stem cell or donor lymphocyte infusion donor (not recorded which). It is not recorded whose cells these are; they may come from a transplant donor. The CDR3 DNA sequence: TGTGCCATCAGTGAAGCGGGACCCGGCGAGCAGTACTTC. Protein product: CAISEAGPGEQYF.